One sample yielded the 31 T cell receptor beta chains listed below, sequenced in a study of PD-1 blockade in classical Hodgkin lymphoma. All patients experienced relapse after autologous stem cell transplantation, and brentuximab vedotin exposure was variable. Investigators isolated CD4+ T cells from thawed PBMCs through magnetic negative selection. Repertoires were generated with immunoSEQ multiplex PCR, while TCRdb's copy carries only in-frame clones and drops some. The sample has 30,000 to 35,000 clones; approximately 90% are singletons. The sequencing here drew on CD4+ T cells from blood, taken at baseline. The source is a human donor with classical Hodgkin lymphoma.

J is TRBJ2-7 and V is TRBV28; TRBD1 matches 7 bases. The germline gives CDR1 MDHEN, CDR2 SYDVKM. After removal of 7 bases from V and 5 bases from J, the junction contained 11 bases not matched to a gene. The CDR3 has 14 amino acids. In DNA form, the CDR3 reads TGTGCCAGCAATCAACAGGGGCATGTCAACGAGCAGTACTTC. Its translation is CASNQQGHVNEQYF.

The chain recombines TRBV5-1 with TRBJ1-5; tentatively, D is TRBD1 (5 bases). Germline-derived CDR1 and CDR2 are SGHRS and YFSETQ. V was trimmed by 3 bases and J by 4 bases, leaving 8 bases between them. The CDR3 spans 13 residues. CDR3 region: CASSYQGNQPQHF. CDR3 coding DNA: TGCGCCAGCAGCTACCAGGGTAATCAGCCCCAGCATTTT.

This sequence joins TRBV30 and TRBJ2-7; D uncertain. CDR1 is GTSNPN, CDR2 SVGIG, per germline (reference sequence). The CDR3 totals 13 residues. V shed 4 bases and J shed 1 base, with 11 bases lying between them. As DNA, the CDR3 is TGTGCCTGGACCTCGCCACCGTCCTACGAGCAGTACTTC. Its protein is CAWTSPPSYEQYF.

This chain links TRBV5-3 with TRBJ1-4, with 9 bases matching TRBD1. TRBV5-3 is identified as an open reading frame with a role that is uncertain. J gave up 7 bases and V 5 bases, and 9 bases lay outside the gene matches. The CDR3 has 15 residues. The CDR3 loop is CARRTHRGRFEKLFF. The DNA of the CDR3 is TGTGCCAGAAGAACACACAGGGGGCGCTTTGAAAAACTGTTTTTT.

This rearrangement joins TRBV5-1 to TRBJ2-7; D possibly corresponds to TRBD1 (5 bases). Germline CDR1 is SGHRS and CDR2 is YFSETQ. The CDR3 is 14 amino acids. The V and J ends lost 3 bases and 3 bases respectively, with 13 bases between them. The chain's CDR3 is CASSSDTRNYEQYF. In DNA form, the CDR3 reads TGCGCCAGCAGCTCGGACACGCGGAACTACGAGCAGTACTTC.

The chain employs TRBV6-1 and TRBJ2-7; D gene uncertain. In germline, CDR1 is MNHNS, CDR2 SASEGT. V was clipped by 4 bases and J by 3 bases, with 10 bases between them. This CDR3 spans 13 amino acids. DNA for the CDR3: TGTGCCAGCAGTGGGTTAGCCTACTACGAGCAGTACTTC. Amino acids: CASSGLAYYEQYF.

The chain is built from TRBV30 and TRBJ2-2; 9 bases line up with TRBD2. The germline CDR1 and CDR2 sequences are GTSNPN and SVGIG (reference sequence). The CDR3 spans 14 residues. With V trimmed by 5 bases and J by 1 base, 2 bases remained unmatched. CDR3 sequence reads: CAWRLAENTGELFF. The CDR3 coding sequence is TGTGCCTGGCGACTAGCGGAGAACACCGGGGAGCTGTTTTTT.

This clone has only a few counts. J is TRBJ2-7 and V is TRBV7-9, with 9 bases lining up with TRBD1. J lost 4 bases, V lost 5 bases, and 0 bases had no gene match. This CDR3 comprises 12 residues. CDR1 and CDR2 (germline): SEHNR, FQNEAQ (reference sequence). The CDR3 loop reads CASSGTGYEQYF. CDR3 DNA sequence: TGTGCCAGCAGCGGGACAGGGTACGAGCAGTACTTC.

The chain couples TRBV6-6 to TRBJ1-2; 7 bases match TRBD1. The germline gives CDR1 MNHNY, CDR2 SVGAGI (reference sequence). J lost 4 bases, V lost 6 bases, and 11 bases had no gene match. The CDR3 runs to 15 residues. For the CDR3, the DNA is TGTGCCAGCAGCTGGCCGGGACAGAGCCTCTATGGCTACACCTTC. Protein product: CASSWPGQSLYGYTF.

The chain employs TRBV19 and TRBJ2-1; TRBD1 agrees at 10 bases. The CDR3 runs to 16 residues. The trim removed 3 bases at V and 6 bases at J, leaving 8 bases unmatched. Per the germline V gene, CDR1 is LNHDA and CDR2 is SQIVND (reference sequence). The DNA of the CDR3 is TGTGCCAGTAGTATTCGGACAGGGGGGACGATCAATGAGCAGTTCTTC. Translation gives CASSIRTGGTINEQFF.

This chain uses TRBV4-1 with TRBJ2-2; D is ambiguous. CDR3 size: 14 residues. With 0 bases removed from V and 6 bases from J, the gap between germline ends came to 8 bases. Germline lookup yields CDR1 MGHRA and CDR2 YSYEKL. The CDR3 loop reads CASSQDRSPGELFF. The CDR3 region has the DNA TGCGCCAGCAGCCAAGATCGGAGTCCCGGGGAGCTGTTTTTT.

V usage is TRBV10-3 and J usage is TRBJ2-4, with D possibly matching TRBD1 (5 bases). There are 15 residues in the CDR3. Germline V gene lookup returns CDR1 ENHRY and CDR2 SYGVKD. V was pared by 0 bases and J by 3 bases, with 9 bases between. CDR3 sequence reads: CAISESIQGKNIQYF. The DNA for the CDR3 is TGTGCCATCAGTGAGTCGATTCAGGGCAAAAACATTCAGTACTTC.

The rearrangement uses TRBV19 and TRBJ2-5; possibly TRBD2 for D (6 bases). V lost 5 bases, J lost 1 base, and 14 bases lay in between. CDR1 is LNHDA, CDR2 SQIVND, per germline (reference sequence). The CDR3 is 15 residues long. The CDR3 bases are TGTGCCAGTAGTCGCGACCGGGACTTCCAAGAGACCCAGTACTTC. It codes for CASSRDRDFQETQYF.

V usage is TRBV9 and J usage is TRBJ2-7; D is possibly TRBD1 (5 bases). CDR1 is SGDLS and CDR2 is YYNGEE in the germline V gene. The V and J ends lost 1 base and 6 bases respectively, with 11 bases between them. The CDR3 is 13 residues long. CDR3 amino acids: CASSVRQMTEQYF. In DNA form, the CDR3 reads TGTGCCAGCAGCGTAAGACAGATGACCGAGCAGTACTTC.

The CDR3 DNA reads TGTGCCTGGGCCCCGGGACTAGCGGTAACAGATACGCAGTATTTT. It codes for CAWAPGLAVTDTQYF. V is TRBV30 and J is TRBJ2-3, with 11 bases matching TRBD2. Per the germline V gene, CDR1 is GTSNPN and CDR2 is SVGIG (reference sequence). Losses at the gene ends were 5 bases for V and 3 bases for J; bases not matched to a gene: 7. The CDR3 contains 15 residues.

CDR3 in amino acids: CSGGLAGGNEQFF. CDR3 DNA sequence: TGCAGCGGTGGACTAGCGGGAGGCAATGAGCAGTTCTTC. This chain connects TRBV29-1 to TRBJ2-1; the match to TRBD2 covers 14 bases. The CDR3 extends over 13 amino acids. CDR1 SQVTM and CDR2 ANQGSEA come from the germline V gene. The V segment lost 7 bases and the J segment 6 bases; nucleotides outside the gene matches: 2.

The chain links TRBV5-1 to TRBJ2-1; no reliable D call. The CDR3 has 13 residues. Trimming took off 0 bases at V and 8 bases at J, with 9 bases between the two ends. Germline CDR1 reads SGHRS; CDR2 reads YFSETQ. DNA of the CDR3: TGCGCCAGCAGCTTGGTCGGGTGGGATGAGCAGTTCTTC. As protein: CASSLVGWDEQFF.

The chain employs TRBV28 and TRBJ2-1; D is unclear. V gave up 4 bases and J gave up 1 base, with 11 bases separating them. Germline V CDR1 and CDR2: MDHEN, SYDVKM. CDR3 length: 15 amino acids. The CDR3 DNA is TGTGCCAGCAGTTCGCAGTTGGATTCCTACAATGAGCAGTTCTTC. As protein: CASSSQLDSYNEQFF.

CDR3 region: CASTRDLNQPQHF. In DNA form, the CDR3 reads TGTGCCAGCACCCGGGACCTCAATCAGCCCCAGCATTTT. The chain employs TRBV7-2 and TRBJ1-5; D is possibly TRBD1 (5 bases). This CDR3 is built from 13 residues. Trimming left V 7 bases short and J 3 bases short, with 10 bases between. Germline V CDR1 and CDR2: SGHTA, FQGNSA.

This chain uses TRBV28 with TRBJ2-7, with D maybe TRBD1 (5 bases). Germline CDR1 MDHEN, CDR2 SYDVKM. CDR3 length: 14 amino acids. Between the trimmed V and J ends, which lost 6 bases and 3 bases, there was a span of 15 bases. CDR3 loop: CASSPPQGIYEQYF. The DNA for the CDR3 is TGTGCCAGCAGCCCCCCCCAGGGTATCTACGAGCAGTACTTC.

This chain joins TRBV5-4 and TRBJ1-2; D is undetermined. The CDR3 runs 14 residues. V was pared by 4 bases and J by 2 bases, with 12 bases between. Germline V gives CDR1 SGHNT, CDR2 YYREEE (reference sequence). CDR3 amino acids: CASSPGVRNYGYTF. The DNA for the CDR3 is TGTGCCAGCAGCCCAGGCGTGCGGAACTATGGCTACACCTTC.

The chain employs TRBV29-1 and TRBJ2-5; TRBD2 might be the D (6 bases). CDR3 length equals 14 residues. The V and J ends lost 4 bases and 5 bases respectively, with 17 bases between them. The germline V gene has CDR1 SQVTM and CDR2 ANQGSEA. CDR3 sequence reads: CSVVLTGVGETQYF. Written as DNA, the CDR3 is TGCAGCGTTGTTCTCACGGGAGTGGGGGAGACCCAGTACTTC. The full variable domain, completed using reference TRBV29-1 and TRBJ2-5, is SAVISQKPSRDICQRGTSLTIQCQVDSQVTMMFWYRQQPGQSLTLIATANQGSEATYESGFVIDKFPISRPNLTFSTLTVSNMSPEDSSIYLCSVVLTGVGETQYFGPGTRLLVL.

This chain's CDR3 is CASSLINGKQYF. The CDR3, as DNA: TGTGCCAGCAGTCTAATCAACGGCAAGCAGTACTTC. The chain couples TRBV27 to TRBJ2-7; no clear D gene. Per germline, CDR1 MNHEY and CDR2 SMNVEV (reference sequence). This CDR3 spans 12 amino acids. V was trimmed by 5 bases and J by 8 bases, leaving 13 bases between them.

This chain connects TRBV7-2 to TRBJ2-2, with TRBD2 identical over 8 bases. The CDR3 has 16 residues. The J segment lost 5 bases and the V segment lost 1 base, leaving 6 bases of the junction unmatched. The germline CDR1 and CDR2 sequences are SGHTA and FQGNSA. CDR3 in DNA: TGTGCCAGCAGCTTAGTTGGGACTAGGGGGACCGGGGAGCTGTTTTTT. Its translation is CASSLVGTRGTGELFF. The whole variable domain, remainder taken from reference TRBV7-2 and TRBJ2-2, is GAGVSQSPSNKVTEKGKDVELRCDPISGHTALYWYRQSLGQGLEFLIYFQGNSAPDKSGLPSDRFSAERTGGSVSTLTIQRTQQEDSAVYLCASSLVGTRGTGELFFGEGSRLTVL.

CDR3 nucleotides: TGTGCCAGCAGCAACCACCCCGGGGAGCTGTTTTTT. Translation: CASSNHPGELFF. The chain employs TRBV5-4 and TRBJ2-2; D remains ambiguous. CDR1 is SGHNT, CDR2 YYREEE, per germline (reference sequence). The CDR3 spans 12 residues. V was cut by 4 bases and J by 6 bases, with 7 bases left in between.

J is TRBJ2-7 and V is TRBV7-9, with D unresolved. This CDR3 region has 11 residues. From germline, CDR1 is SEHNR and CDR2 FQNEAQ (reference sequence). V lost 5 bases and J lost 1, with 3 bases in between. The CDR3 reads CASSRSYEQYF. CDR3 nucleotides: TGTGCCAGCAGCCGTTCCTACGAGCAGTACTTC.

The rearrangement joins TRBV6-6 to TRBJ2-7, with TRBD2 matching 8 bases. Germline CDR1 and CDR2: MNHNY and SVGAGI (reference sequence). The CDR3 contains 12 residues. Trimming removed 6 bases from V and 6 bases from J; junction bases left unmatched: 4. The CDR3 here is CASRYREGEQYF. The CDR3 region has the DNA TGTGCCAGCAGGTACCGGGAGGGCGAGCAGTACTTC.

The chain uses TRBV5-6 and TRBJ1-1; D is unclear. Germline CDR1 SGHDT, CDR2 YYEEEE. The CDR3 runs 12 residues. V was clipped by 3 bases and J by 4 bases, with 7 bases between them. CDR3 in amino acids: CASSYLSTEAFF. CDR3 nucleotide sequence: TGTGCCAGCAGCTATCTTTCCACTGAAGCTTTCTTT.

This chain joins TRBV10-3 and TRBJ1-1, with D possibly being TRBD1 (6 bases). Germline V lookup: CDR1 ENHRY, CDR2 SYGVKD. V was pared by 6 bases and J by 5 bases, with 16 bases between. CDR3 length: 14 amino acids. CDR3 sequence (DNA): TGTGCCATCAGGCTACAGGGATCTCGGACTGAAGCTTTCTTT. Amino acids: CAIRLQGSRTEAFF.

The chain has TRBV5-4 and TRBJ2-2; D unclear. Germline V gene sequence: CDR1 SGHNT, CDR2 YYREEE (reference sequence). The CDR3 sequence is 16 residues long. Trimming removed 1 base at V and 0 bases at J, with 10 bases between. In nucleotides, the CDR3 is TGTGCCAGCAGCTTGACCCCAACAGCGAACACCGGGGAGCTGTTTTTT. As protein: CASSLTPTANTGELFF.

The rearrangement uses TRBV5-4 and TRBJ1-1, with 7 bases lining up with TRBD1. The CDR3 has 16 residues. Germline CDR1 is SGHNT and CDR2 is YYREEE (reference sequence). J was trimmed by 0 bases and V by 0 bases; bases with no gene match: 5. The CDR3: CASSLAQGNLNTEAFF. Here the CDR3 DNA reads TGTGCCAGCAGCTTGGCACAGGGGAATTTGAACACTGAAGCTTTCTTT.